This T cell receptor (beta chain) was identified in a study of technical replicates of blood from a handful of donors. This clone was observed a single time. Measured with immunoSEQ multiplex PCR; TCRdb has only the in-frame clones, and not every one. The table shows around 85,000 clones, with around 94% occurring only once. Germline loops: CDR1 SGHDN, CDR2 FVKESK. Trimming removed 3 bases at V and 10 bases at J, with 10 bases between. This CDR3 contains 12 residues. This receptor was taken from a human donor in good health. The V and J genes are TRBV14 and TRBJ2-1; D not resolved. The sample was T cells isolated from PBMCs. The CDR3 spells CASSHAHWEQFF. CDR3 DNA sequence: TGTGCCAGCAGCCACGCGCATTGGGAGCAGTTCTTC.